This T cell receptor beta chain appears in the sequencing data of a study of blood T cell repertoires in COVID-19. Whole-study context: From the United States, Italy and Spain came samples of acute and convalescent COVID-19.

TCRdb's copy holds only in-frame clones and misses some; the assay was immunoSEQ multiplex PCR. Of 150,000 to 180,000 clones detected, around 83% appear once; the ten largest clones hold 9.5% to 13%. Germline-derived CDR1 and CDR2 are LGHDT and YNNKEL (reference sequence). This CDR3 comprises 15 residues. Trimming took 4 bases from V and 0 from J, leaving 10 bases between them. Seattle researchers signed up patients amid active infection and tracked them longitudinally. The sample comprised peripheral blood. The chain combines TRBV3-1 (or the pseudogene TRBV3-2) with TRBJ1-3; a weak D match, TRBD1 (6 bases). This receptor was taken from a woman aged 60 to 75 with COVID-19, enrolled during active disease. The CDR3 nucleotides read TGTGCCAGCAGCCTCCAGGGGCTCTCTGGAAACACCATATATTTT. As protein: CASSLQGLSGNTIYF.